Listed below are T cell receptor beta chains from one sample, sequenced in a study of shared clonotypes between healthy human individuals. Sequencing was performed with immunoSEQ multiplex PCR; in TCRdb, only in-frame clones are kept and a portion is missing. The data show fewer than 200,000 clones, approximately 61% seen once. The sequencing input was memory CD4+ T cells sorted from blood. These TCRs come from a man between 25 and 39 years old in good health. Both conserved end residues are part of each CDR3. Each record gives: V gene, J gene, clone size, CDR3 length, D gene, CDR3 DNA, CDR3 protein. The D gene is left open where the match is weak. Rows give clone size only sometimes, using once, few, many, or a class for an expanded clone.

>TRBV10-2|TRBJ2-7|few|16|TRBD2
TGCGCCAGCAGAGATTCGAGCGGGGCCCTCTCCTACGAGCAGTACTTC
CASRDSSGALSYEQYF
>TRBV11-2|TRBJ1-1|.|14|TRBD1
TGTGCCAGCAGCTCCAACAGGGGGAGATCTGAAGCTTTCTTT
CASSSNRGRSEAFF
>TRBV19|TRBJ1-1|few|13|.
TGTGCCAGTCAGACGGTTATGAACACTGAAGCTTTCTTT
CASQTVMNTEAFF
>TRBV4-1|TRBJ2-1|many|17|.
TGCGCCAGCAGCCAAGATCCCCCGGGAAGCTCCTACAATGAGCAGTTCTTC
CASSQDPPGSSYNEQFF
>TRBV7-2|TRBJ1-3|.|15|TRBD1
TGTGCCAGCAGTAAGACAGGGGTTGCGGGAAACACCATATATTTT
CASSKTGVAGNTIYF
>TRBV6-4|TRBJ1-5|.|14|.
TGTGCCAGCAGTGTGGGGCAGGAGAATCAGCCCCAGCATTTT
CASSVGQENQPQHF
>TRBV28|TRBJ1-3|.|14|.
TGTGCCAGCAGTTCCCTGGGATACATGGGCACCATATATTTT
CASSSLGYMGTIYF
>TRBV11-2|TRBJ2-1|.|12|.
TGTGCCAGCAGCTCGTTAGTGGATGAGCAGTTCTTC
CASSSLVDEQFF
>TRBV2|TRBJ2-1|few|15|.
TGTGCCAGCAGTGAGGGCCAGACCACCTACAATGAGCAGTTCTTC
CASSEGQTTYNEQFF
>TRBV5-1|TRBJ2-3|once|14|TRBD1
TGCGCCAGCAGCTCTCGACAGGGGTCAGATACGCAGTATTTT
CASSSRQGSDTQYF
>TRBV11-3|TRBJ2-2|.|15|.
TGTGCCAGCAGCTTTGGGCCTACGAACACCGGGGAGCTGTTTTTT
CASSFGPTNTGELFF
>TRBV29-1|TRBJ2-1|.|10|.
TGCAGCGTTGAAAGTGATGAGCAGTTCTTC
CSVESDEQFF
>TRBV6-1|TRBJ2-7|.|13|.
TGTGCCAGCTTAAGTCTGACAGGCTACGAGCAGTACTTC
CASLSLTGYEQYF
>TRBV5-1|TRBJ2-1|.|16|TRBD2
TGCGCCAGCAGCCCCCCGCTAGCGGGAGTAAGGGGTGAGCAGTTCTTC
CASSPPLAGVRGEQFF
>TRBV7-9|TRBJ1-5|.|14|TRBD1
TGTGCCAGCAGTGGGACAGGGGAAAATCAGCCCCAGCATTTT
CASSGTGENQPQHF
>TRBV5-5|TRBJ2-1|.|15|TRBD1
TGTGCCAGCAGCTATTACAGGGGTTCCTACAATGAGCAGTTCTTC
CASSYYRGSYNEQFF
>TRBV19|TRBJ2-7|.|11|TRBD1
TGTGCCAGCCAGGACAGGGACCAGCAGTACTTC
CASQDRDQQYF
>TRBV2|TRBJ2-5|.|12|.
TGTGCCAGCAGTAAAGGGAGAGAGACCCAGTACTTC
CASSKGRETQYF
>TRBV7-9|TRBJ1-3|.|15|TRBD1
TGTGCCAGCAGGCGACAGGGATACTCTGGAAACACCATATATTTT
CASRRQGYSGNTIYF
>TRBV19|TRBJ2-7|.|14|TRBD2
TGTGCCAGTAGTACCTCGGGACTAGCCGGCGAGCAGTACTTC
CASSTSGLAGEQYF
>TRBV9|TRBJ2-5|.|15|TRBD2
TGTGCCAGCAGCTTGACGACTAGCCGGAGGGAGACCCAGTACTTC
CASSLTTSRRETQYF
>TRBV28|TRBJ2-1|many|19|TRBD2
TGTGCCAGCAGTTCCCATCCTGGGACTAGCGGGAGGTGGGACAATGAGCAGTTCTTC
CASSSHPGTSGRWDNEQFF
>TRBV2|TRBJ2-2|.|12|TRBD1
TGTGCCAGCAGTAGGGGGCCCGGGGAGCTGTTTTTT
CASSRGPGELFF
>TRBV5-1|TRBJ2-1|.|12|.
TGCGCCAGCAGCTTGGAGTGGCAGGAGCAGTTCTTC
CASSLEWQEQFF
>TRBV19|TRBJ1-5|.|13|TRBD1
TGTGCCAGTATTGGACAGGGAAATCAGCCCCAGCATTTT
CASIGQGNQPQHF
>TRBV27|TRBJ2-6|few|14|.
TGTGCCAGCAGTCACGCCTCTGGGGCCAACGTCCTGACTTTC
CASSHASGANVLTF
>TRBV6-6|TRBJ1-1|.|13|.
TGTGCCAGCAGTTGGATCAAGAACACTGAAGCTTTCTTT
CASSWIKNTEAFF
>TRBV4-3|TRBJ2-1|few|19|TRBD2
TGCGCCAGCAGCCAATCATGGCGGACTAGCGGGGCATTAAGTGGAGAGCAGTTCTTC
CASSQSWRTSGALSGEQFF
>TRBV18|TRBJ2-5|few|14|.
TGTGCCAGCTCACCGTCGACAGTTACAGAGACCCAGTACTTC
CASSPSTVTETQYF
>TRBV7-2|TRBJ2-3|.|14|.
TGTGCCAGCAGCTTGCTAGGGCCCACAGATACGCAGTATTTT
CASSLLGPTDTQYF
>TRBV6-5|TRBJ1-4|once|15|.
TGTGCCAGCAGTTATCAGGGTGCAACTAATGAAAAACTGTTTTTT
CASSYQGATNEKLFF
>TRBV18|TRBJ2-5|.|16|TRBD2
TGTGCCAGCTCACCACCTCGACTAGCGGGCCAAGAGACCCAGTACTTC
CASSPPRLAGQETQYF
>TRBV15|TRBJ2-1|.|13|TRBD2
TGTGCCACCAGCAGCGGGGGGGCCTATGAGCAGTTCTTC
CATSSGGAYEQFF